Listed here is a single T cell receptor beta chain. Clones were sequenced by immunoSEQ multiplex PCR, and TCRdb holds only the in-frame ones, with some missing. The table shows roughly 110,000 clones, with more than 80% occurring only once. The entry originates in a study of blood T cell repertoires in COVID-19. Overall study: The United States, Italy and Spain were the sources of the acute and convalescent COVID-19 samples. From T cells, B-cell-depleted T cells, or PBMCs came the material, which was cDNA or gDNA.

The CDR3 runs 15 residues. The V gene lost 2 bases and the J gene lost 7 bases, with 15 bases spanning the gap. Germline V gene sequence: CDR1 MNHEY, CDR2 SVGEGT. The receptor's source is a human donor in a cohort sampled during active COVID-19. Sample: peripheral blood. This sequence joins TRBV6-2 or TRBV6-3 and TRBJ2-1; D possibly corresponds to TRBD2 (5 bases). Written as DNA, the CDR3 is TGTGCCAGCAGTTACAGGTCGCTAGCTCCGAATGAGCAGTTCTTC. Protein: CASSYRSLAPNEQFF.